This TCR beta chain was recovered during a study of blood T cell repertoires in COVID-19. Sequencing was performed with immunoSEQ multiplex PCR; in TCRdb, only in-frame clones are kept and a portion is missing. The sample has approximately 220,000 clones; roughly 80% are singletons. Sequencing used peripheral blood. The clonotype comes from a woman older than 75 with acute or convalescent COVID-19.

CDR3 protein: CASRQGGYEQYF. The CDR3, as DNA: TGTGCCAGCCGACAGGGAGGCTACGAGCAGTACTTC. The J gene is TRBJ2-7, the V gene TRBV7-2; possible D gene TRBD1, 7 bases. Trimming took 8 bases from V and 3 from J, leaving 11 bases between them. CDR1 SGHTA and CDR2 FQGNSA come from the germline V gene. This CDR3 has 12 amino acids. The entire variable domain, with the rest obtained from reference TRBV7-2 and TRBJ2-7, is as follows: GAGVSQSPSNKVTEKGKDVELRCDPISGHTALYWYRQSLGQGLEFLIYFQGNSAPDKSGLPSDRFSAERTGGSVSTLTIQRTQQEDSAVYLCASRQGGYEQYFGPGTRLTVT.